The sequence of this T cell receptor beta chain was determined in a study of shared clonotypes between healthy human individuals. Germline loops: CDR1 SGHRS, CDR2 YFSETQ. The CDR3 covers 16 residues. V lost 4 bases and J lost 6; bases outside the gene matches: 9. Data came from immunoSEQ multiplex PCR; TCRdb stores just in-frame clones and leaves some out. Of more than 2 million clones listed, around 95% are singletons. The gene calls are TRBV5-1 and TRBJ2-7; 14 nucleotides line up with TRBD2. The sequence came from a man younger than 30 in good health. The sequenced sample consisted of naive CD4+ T cells sorted from blood. Subset: CD45RA+ positively selected. The CDR3 is CASSPSTSGGASEQYF. CDR3 bases: TGCGCCAGCAGCCCGTCGACTAGCGGGGGGGCGAGCGAGCAGTACTTC.